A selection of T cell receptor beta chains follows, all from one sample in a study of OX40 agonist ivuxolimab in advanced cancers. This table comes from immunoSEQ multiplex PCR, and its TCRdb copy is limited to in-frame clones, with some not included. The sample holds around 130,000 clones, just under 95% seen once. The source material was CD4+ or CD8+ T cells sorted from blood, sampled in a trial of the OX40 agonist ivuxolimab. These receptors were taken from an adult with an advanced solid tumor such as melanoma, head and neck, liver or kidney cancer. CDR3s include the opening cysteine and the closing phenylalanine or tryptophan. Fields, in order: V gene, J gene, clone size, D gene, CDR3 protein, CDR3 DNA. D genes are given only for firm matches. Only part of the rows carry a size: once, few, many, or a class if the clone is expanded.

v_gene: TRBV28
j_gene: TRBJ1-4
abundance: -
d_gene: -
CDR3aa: CASSPGSTNEKLFF
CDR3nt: TGTGCCAGCAGTCCAGGGTCAACTAATGAAAAACTGTTTTTT

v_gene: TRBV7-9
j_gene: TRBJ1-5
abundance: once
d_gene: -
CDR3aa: CASSLAAGTSNQPQHF
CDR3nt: TGTGCCAGCAGCTTAGCGGCAGGGACTAGCAATCAGCCCCAGCATTTT

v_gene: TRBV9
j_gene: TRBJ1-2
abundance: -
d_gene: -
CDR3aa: CASSVGAGTRGRVGYTF
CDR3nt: TGTGCCAGCAGCGTAGGAGCAGGGACTCGAGGACGAGTGGGCTACACCTTC

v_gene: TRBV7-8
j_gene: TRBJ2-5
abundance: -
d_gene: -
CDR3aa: CASSSHGALQETQYF
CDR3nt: TGTGCCAGCAGCTCCCACGGGGCGCTACAAGAGACCCAGTACTTC

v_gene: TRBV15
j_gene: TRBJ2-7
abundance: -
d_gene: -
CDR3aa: CATSRTAASYEQYF
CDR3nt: TGTGCCACCAGCCGAACCGCGGCCTCCTACGAGCAGTACTTC

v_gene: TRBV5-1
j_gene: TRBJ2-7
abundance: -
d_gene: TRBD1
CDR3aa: CASSPGDRGIDEQYF
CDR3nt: TGCGCCAGCAGCCCAGGGGACAGGGGGATCGACGAGCAGTACTTC

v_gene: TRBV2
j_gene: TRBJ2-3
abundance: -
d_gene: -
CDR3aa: CASRNWGTHTDTQYF
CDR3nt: TGTGCCAGCCGAAATTGGGGGACACACACAGATACGCAGTATTTT

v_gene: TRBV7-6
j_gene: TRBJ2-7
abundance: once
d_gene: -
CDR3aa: CASSWGAPFYEQYF
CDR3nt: TGTGCCAGCAGCTGGGGCGCACCTTTCTACGAGCAGTACTTC

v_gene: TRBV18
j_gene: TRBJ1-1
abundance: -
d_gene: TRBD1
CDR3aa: CASSPRTGDVAEAFF
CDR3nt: TGTGCCAGCTCACCAAGGACAGGGGATGTGGCTGAAGCTTTCTTT

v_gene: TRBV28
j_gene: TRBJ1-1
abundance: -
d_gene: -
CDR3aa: CASSLQKRTEAFF
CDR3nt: TGTGCCAGCAGTTTACAGAAACGCACTGAAGCTTTCTTT

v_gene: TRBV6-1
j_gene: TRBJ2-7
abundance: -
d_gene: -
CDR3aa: CASSTLAPGAEQYF
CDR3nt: TGTGCCAGCAGCACCCTGGCCCCCGGGGCCGAGCAGTACTTC

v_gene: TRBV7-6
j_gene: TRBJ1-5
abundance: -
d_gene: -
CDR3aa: CASSLFPSGGDSNQPQHF
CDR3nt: TGTGCCAGCAGCTTATTCCCATCGGGAGGGGATAGCAATCAGCCCCAGCATTTT

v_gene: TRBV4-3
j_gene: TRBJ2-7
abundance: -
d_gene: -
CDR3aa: CASSQALGFSYEQYF
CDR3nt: TGCGCCAGCAGCCAAGCTCTCGGCTTCTCCTACGAGCAGTACTTC

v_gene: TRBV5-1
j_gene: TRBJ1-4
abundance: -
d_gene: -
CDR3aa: CASSLASGATNEKLFF
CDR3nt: TGCGCCAGCAGCTTGGCTTCAGGGGCAACTAATGAAAAACTGTTTTTT

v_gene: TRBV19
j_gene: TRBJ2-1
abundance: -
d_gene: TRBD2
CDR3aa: CASSLAGGVNNEQFF
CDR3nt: TGTGCCAGTAGTCTAGCGGGGGGGGTTAACAATGAGCAGTTCTTC

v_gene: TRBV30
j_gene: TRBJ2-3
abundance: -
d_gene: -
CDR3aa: CAWRGGVLAYSRAGDTQYF
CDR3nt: TGTGCCTGGAGAGGGGGGGTGCTAGCGTACTCCCGGGCGGGTGATACGCAGTATTTT

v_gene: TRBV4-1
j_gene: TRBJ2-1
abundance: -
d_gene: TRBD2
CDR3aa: CASSQGRGGSYNEQFF
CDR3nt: TGCGCCAGCAGCCAAGGACGGGGGGGATCCTACAATGAGCAGTTCTTC

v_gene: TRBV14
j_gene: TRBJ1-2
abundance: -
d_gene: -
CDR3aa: CASSQDRVAYGYTF
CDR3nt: TGTGCCAGCAGCCAAGACAGGGTGGCCTATGGCTACACCTTC

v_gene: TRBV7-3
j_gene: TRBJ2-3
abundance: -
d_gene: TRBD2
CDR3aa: CASSSPGEGRGDTQYF
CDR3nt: TGTGCCAGCAGCTCACCGGGGGAGGGCCGGGGAGATACGCAGTATTTT

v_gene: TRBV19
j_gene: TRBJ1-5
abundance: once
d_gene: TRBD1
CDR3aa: CASHQRQGYQPQHF
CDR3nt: TGTGCCAGCCATCAACGACAGGGCTATCAGCCCCAGCATTTT

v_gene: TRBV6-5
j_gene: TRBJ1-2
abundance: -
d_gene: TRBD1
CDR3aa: CASRTGGQEAGYTF
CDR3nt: TGTGCCAGCAGGACAGGGGGACAGGAGGCCGGCTACACCTTC

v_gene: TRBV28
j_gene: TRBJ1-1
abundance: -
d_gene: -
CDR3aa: CASSFGRMNTEAFF
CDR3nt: TGTGCCAGCAGTTTCGGGAGGATGAACACTGAAGCTTTCTTT

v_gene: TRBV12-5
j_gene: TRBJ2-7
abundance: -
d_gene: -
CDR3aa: CASGRTSYEQYF
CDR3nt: TGTGCTAGTGGCAGGACTTCCTACGAGCAGTACTTC

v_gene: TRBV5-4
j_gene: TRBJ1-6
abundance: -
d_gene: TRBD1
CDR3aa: CASSFSTGALRSSYNSPLHF
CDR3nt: TGTGCCAGCAGCTTCTCGACAGGGGCGCTCCGGAGCTCCTATAATTCACCCCTCCACTTT

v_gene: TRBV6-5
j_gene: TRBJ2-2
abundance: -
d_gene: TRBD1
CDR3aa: CASSRDRGGTGELFF
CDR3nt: TGTGCCAGCAGCCGCGACAGGGGTGGCACCGGGGAGCTGTTTTTT

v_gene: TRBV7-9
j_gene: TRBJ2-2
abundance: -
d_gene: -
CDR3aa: CASSFPGVTGELFF
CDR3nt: TGTGCCAGCAGCTTCCCAGGGGTAACCGGGGAGCTGTTTTTT

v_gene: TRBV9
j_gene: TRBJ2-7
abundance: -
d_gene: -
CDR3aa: CASSVGVGEGHEQYF
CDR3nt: TGTGCCAGCAGCGTAGGAGTAGGGGAAGGTCACGAGCAGTACTTC

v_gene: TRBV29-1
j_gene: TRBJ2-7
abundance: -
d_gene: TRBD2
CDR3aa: CSVVMAAGAYEQYF
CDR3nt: TGCAGCGTTGTCATGGCAGCGGGGGCCTACGAGCAGTACTTC

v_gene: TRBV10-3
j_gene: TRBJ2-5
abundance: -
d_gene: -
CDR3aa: CAISESGRSETQYF
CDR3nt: TGTGCCATCAGTGAGTCGGGGCGTTCAGAGACCCAGTACTTC

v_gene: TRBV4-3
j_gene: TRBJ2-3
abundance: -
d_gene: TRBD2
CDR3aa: CASSQVALAEPRSTDTQYF
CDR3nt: TGCGCCAGCAGCCAAGTGGCCCTAGCGGAGCCCCGGAGCACAGATACGCAGTATTTT

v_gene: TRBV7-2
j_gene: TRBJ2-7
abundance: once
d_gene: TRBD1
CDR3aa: CASSSGQVLSYEQYF
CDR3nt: TGTGCCAGCAGCTCCGGACAGGTCCTCTCCTACGAGCAGTACTTC

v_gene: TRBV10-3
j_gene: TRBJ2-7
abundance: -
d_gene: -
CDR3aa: CAISDIGAHGEQYF
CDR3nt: TGTGCCATCAGTGACATTGGTGCCCACGGCGAGCAGTACTTC

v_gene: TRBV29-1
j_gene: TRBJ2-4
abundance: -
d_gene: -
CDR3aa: CSVEVDTLAKNIQYF
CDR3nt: TGCAGCGTTGAGGTGGACACCTTAGCCAAAAACATTCAGTACTTC

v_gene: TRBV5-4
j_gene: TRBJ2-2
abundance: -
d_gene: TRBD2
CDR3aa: CASSYRKAGLGTGELFF
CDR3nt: TGTGCCAGCAGCTACAGGAAAGCGGGACTCGGCACCGGGGAGCTGTTTTTT

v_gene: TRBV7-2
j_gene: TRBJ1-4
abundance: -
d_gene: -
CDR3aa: CASSEQLGWGEKLFF
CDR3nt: TGTGCCAGCAGCGAGCAATTGGGGTGGGGTGAAAAACTGTTTTTT

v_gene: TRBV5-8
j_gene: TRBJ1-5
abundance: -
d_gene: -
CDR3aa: CASSLSYQPQHF
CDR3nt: TGTGCCAGCAGCTTGTCCTATCAGCCCCAGCATTTT